The T cell receptor (beta chain) described here comes from a study of shared clonotypes between healthy human individuals. This clone came up a few times. Between the trimmed V and J ends, which lost 0 bases and 2 bases, there was a span of 12 bases. CDR3 size: 16 residues. Germline values: CDR1 SGDLS, CDR2 YYNGEE. It was across several immunoSEQ plates that each subset's genomic DNA was evenly split. Some clones are missing from TCRdb's copy, which holds only in-frame ones; the method was immunoSEQ multiplex PCR. Here the sample spans more than 400,000 clones, around 80% being singletons. The J gene is TRBJ2-1, the V gene TRBV9; D tentatively reads TRBD1 or TRBD2 (5 bases each). Sequenced: PBMCs. This receptor was taken from a woman aged 40 to 50 in good health. Some clones in this sample may be carry-over from other donors' samples. CDR3 sequence reads: CASSVGGSGAYNEQFF. The CDR3 bases are TGTGCCAGCAGCGTAGGGGGGAGTGGGGCCTACAATGAGCAGTTCTTC.